The 31 T cell receptor beta chains below all came from one sample that was sequenced in a study of radiation and T cells in renal cell carcinoma. As to time point: blood 4 weeks post-SBRT, at nephrectomy. The treatment here: 15 Gy SBRT to primary tumor, nephrectomy 4 weeks later. Profiled with immunoSEQ multiplex PCR; TCRdb holds only in-frame clones, not every one. The sample contains approximately 29,000 clones, about 84% of which appear only once. Specimen: blood, collected from a patient whose treatment included radiotherapy and nephrectomy. These receptors all come from a man in his sixties with renal cell carcinoma.

The chain is built from TRBV11-3 and TRBJ1-1, with 8 nucleotides matching TRBD1. Germline values: CDR1 SGHNT, CDR2 YENEEA. Losses at the gene ends were 1 base for V and 7 bases for J; bases not matched to a gene: 2. The CDR3 spans 13 residues. CDR3 residues: CASSLGGQGEAFF. The CDR3 DNA is TGTGCCAGCAGCTTAGGCGGACAGGGTGAAGCTTTCTTT.

The rearrangement uses TRBV6-5 and TRBJ2-3; the D is unclear. With 6 bases removed from V and 5 bases from J, the gap between germline ends came to 9 bases. Per the germline V gene, CDR1 is MNHEY and CDR2 is SVGAGI. The CDR3 runs 12 residues. Here the CDR3 reads CASRADGDTQYF. CDR3 nucleotide sequence: TGTGCCAGCAGGGCCGACGGAGATACGCAGTATTTT.

The chain uses TRBV27 and TRBJ2-3, with D tentatively TRBD1 or TRBD2 (5 bases each). V dropped 7 bases and J dropped 6 bases, with 17 bases sitting between them. The CDR3 length is 14 residues. From germline, CDR1 is MNHEY and CDR2 SMNVEV (reference sequence). CDR3 nucleotides: TGTGCCAGCACCAAGTGGGGAGAGGGGGATACGCAGTATTTT. Translating gives CASTKWGEGDTQYF.

The genes are TRBV27 and TRBJ2-1; TRBD2 aligns across 8 bases. Germline V lookup: CDR1 MNHEY, CDR2 SMNVEV (reference sequence). The CDR3 sequence is 16 residues long. V gave up 4 bases and J gave up 5 bases; unmatched junction bases: 10. This chain's CDR3 is CASSSVAGGEDNEQFF. DNA for the CDR3: TGTGCCAGCAGTTCGGTTGCGGGGGGAGAGGACAATGAGCAGTTCTTC.

The rearrangement joins TRBV2 to TRBJ1-1; D is uncertain. Germline CDR1 SNHLY, CDR2 FYNNEI. The CDR3 has 13 amino acids. V was cut by 3 bases and J by 10 bases, with 15 bases left in between. Here the CDR3 reads CASSDPRRGGAFF. The DNA of the CDR3 is TGTGCCAGCAGTGACCCACGACGCGGTGGAGCTTTCTTT.

This clone occurred a few times. The chain couples TRBV10-3 to TRBJ2-1, with TRBD2 matching over 9 bases. CDR1 and CDR2 (germline): ENHRY, SYGVKD. Trimming removed 6 bases from V and 5 bases from J; junction bases left unmatched: 5. The CDR3 has 14 amino acids. CDR3 loop: CAIRKTSGDNEQFF. CDR3 sequence (DNA): TGTGCCATCAGGAAGACTAGCGGAGACAATGAGCAGTTCTTC.

On this clone itself: One junction end disagrees with the germline gene, perhaps due to a read error. CDR3 sequence: CASSLGTGKGKLLF. CDR3 sequence (DNA): TGTGCCAGCAGCTTAGGGACAGGGAAGGGAAAACTGCTTTTT. V usage is TRBV7-2 and J usage is TRBJ1-4, with 8 positions matching TRBD1. CDR3 length equals 14 residues. Germline lookup yields CDR1 SGHTA and CDR2 FQGNSA.

This chain connects TRBV11-2 to TRBJ2-1; D not resolved. CDR3 length: 16 amino acids. V was cut by 1 base and J by 2 bases, with 12 bases left in between. CDR1 and CDR2 from the germline V gene are SGHAT and FQNNGV. In nucleotides, the CDR3 is TGTGCCAGCAGCTTAGGGGCGGACCCGCCCTACAATGAGCAGTTCTTC. Translating gives CASSLGADPPYNEQFF.

In this sample, this clone turned up a few times. The J gene is TRBJ2-3, the V gene TRBV5-6; TRBD2 matches 12 bases. The CDR3 is made up of 14 amino acids. The germline CDR1 and CDR2 sequences are SGHDT and YYEEEE. V trimming: 8 bases; J trimming: 2 bases; junction bases outside the gene matches: 3. CDR3 sequence reads: CASRLAGVTDTQYF. The CDR3 bases are TGTGCCAGTAGACTAGCGGGAGTCACAGATACGCAGTATTTT.

This clone was detected a few times. V gene TRBV6-1 combines with J gene TRBJ2-7; maybe TRBD2 (6 bases). V lost 4 bases to trimming and J lost 3 bases, with 13 bases between them. Germline CDR1 MNHNS, CDR2 SASEGT. The CDR3 loop spans 14 amino acids. The CDR3 sequence: CASSVQAGNYEQYF. In nucleotides, the CDR3 is TGTGCCAGCAGTGTGCAAGCGGGCAACTACGAGCAGTACTTC.

This clone was observed a single time. The rearrangement uses TRBV10-3 and TRBJ1-3; 7 nucleotides agree with TRBD1. The CDR3 extends over 18 amino acids. Germline CDR1 and CDR2: ENHRY and SYGVKD. After removal of 3 bases from V and 2 bases from J, the junction contained 13 bases not matched to a gene. CDR3 region: CAISELGGISQTGNTIYF. Here the CDR3 DNA reads TGTGCCATCAGTGAACTAGGGGGCATAAGTCAGACTGGAAACACCATATATTTT.

The chain employs TRBV2 and TRBJ1-1; tentative D call: TRBD1 (6 bases). The CDR3 consists of 13 residues. V shed 8 bases and J shed 1 base, with 11 bases lying between them. CDR1 and CDR2 from the germline V gene are SNHLY and FYNNEI. The DNA of the CDR3 is TGTGCCAGCGGCTGGACAGAGAACACTGAAGCTTTCTTT. It specifies CASGWTENTEAFF.

V is TRBV15 and J is TRBJ2-7; tentatively, D is TRBD2 (6 bases). Trimming pared 5 bases from V and 3 bases from J, leaving 17 bases between. The CDR3 runs 15 residues. The germline V gene encodes CDR1 LNHNV and CDR2 YYDKDF (reference sequence). The CDR3 is CATSPWGGGNYEQYF. The CDR3 DNA reads as TGTGCCACCAGCCCCTGGGGAGGAGGGAACTACGAGCAGTACTTC.

The CDR3 sequence: CASSYQGTANQPQHF. CDR3 DNA sequence: TGTGCCAGCAGTTACCAGGGTACGGCGAATCAGCCCCAGCATTTT. This rearrangement joins TRBV6-6 to TRBJ1-5; D perhaps matches TRBD1 (5 bases). The CDR3 is 15 amino acids. The V end lost 2 bases, the J end lost 4 bases, and 12 bases lay between the germline ends. CDR1 is MNHNY, CDR2 SVGAGI, per germline (reference sequence).

The rearrangement joins TRBV5-6 to TRBJ2-1, with D possibly being TRBD2 (6 bases). This CDR3 is 18 amino acids long. Germline CDR1 SGHDT, CDR2 YYEEEE. V lost 0 bases and J lost 0, with 16 bases in between. CDR3 nucleotides: TGTGCCAGCAGCTTGGGGCTACTAGCAACGAGCTCCTACAATGAGCAGTTCTTC. Its protein is CASSLGLLATSSYNEQFF.

This clone was found a few times. The V and J genes are TRBV18 and TRBJ2-1, with D possibly matching TRBD1 (6 bases). This CDR3 spans 15 amino acids. Germline lookup yields CDR1 KGHSH and CDR2 LQKENI. Trimming stripped 1 base from V and 1 base from J, with 8 bases between. The CDR3 protein is CASSPQGVSYNEQFF. The CDR3, as DNA: TGTGCCAGCTCACCACAGGGGGTTTCCTACAATGAGCAGTTCTTC.

V gene TRBV4-2 combines with J gene TRBJ2-3, with 7 bases lining up with TRBD2. The CDR3 is made up of 16 amino acids. J gave up 1 base and V 0 bases, and 4 bases lay outside the gene matches. Germline CDR1 is LGHNA and CDR2 is YNFKEQ. CDR3 sequence (DNA): TGTGCCAGCAGCCAAGAGGGGCTAGCGGGCACAGATACGCAGTATTTT. Translation: CASSQEGLAGTDTQYF.

The rearrangement uses TRBV5-1 and TRBJ2-2, with 7 bases that match TRBD2. The CDR3 is 16 amino acids. Germline V gene sequence: CDR1 SGHRS, CDR2 YFSETQ. With V trimmed by 0 bases and J by 4 bases, 6 bases remained unmatched. The chain's CDR3 is CASSLGPGGSTGELFF. CDR3 in DNA: TGCGCCAGCAGCTTGGGTCCGGGAGGTAGCACCGGGGAGCTGTTTTTT.

The chain links TRBV7-9 to TRBJ1-2; the match to TRBD1 covers 9 bases. The J segment lost 4 bases and the V segment lost 3 bases, leaving 9 bases of the junction unmatched. Germline CDR1 reads SEHNR; CDR2 reads FQNEAQ (reference sequence). This CDR3 has 16 residues. CDR3 amino acids: CASSLGTGKTGYGYTF. In DNA form, the CDR3 reads TGTGCCAGCAGCTTGGGGACAGGGAAGACTGGCTATGGCTACACCTTC. The complete variable domain, with remaining parts taken from reference TRBV7-9 and TRBJ1-2, reads DTGVSQNPRHKITKRGQNVTFRCDPISEHNRLYWYRQTLGQGPEFLTYFQNEAQLEKSRLLSDRFSAERPKGSFSTLEIQRTEQGDSAMYLCASSLGTGKTGYGYTFGSGTRLTVV.

The rearrangement joins TRBV5-8 to TRBJ2-7, with D possibly TRBD1 on 5 matching bases. Looked up from germline, CDR1 is SGHTS and CDR2 is YDEGEE. Deletions cut 2 bases from V and 1 base from J, with 7 bases between. This CDR3 is built from 13 residues. The CDR3 protein is CASSFRASYEQYF. The CDR3 bases are TGTGCCAGCAGCTTCAGGGCATCCTACGAGCAGTACTTC.

The rearrangement joins TRBV5-1 to TRBJ2-5; TRBD2 is a possible D gene (6 bases). The CDR3 is 15 amino acids. Germline CDR1 reads SGHRS; CDR2 reads YFSETQ. V lost 3 bases, J lost 4 bases, and 16 bases lay in between. The CDR3 region has the DNA TGCGCCAGCAGCTGGAGGGTTTCCACCTCAGAGACCCAGTACTTC. Its translation: CASSWRVSTSETQYF.

The chain carries TRBV18 and TRBJ2-1; 9 bases are a match to TRBD2. V lost 3 bases, J lost 7 bases, and 10 bases stayed unmatched. The CDR3 totals 16 residues. CDR1 and CDR2 (germline): KGHSH, LQKENI. The CDR3 loop is CASSPRPASGNNEQFF. CDR3 nucleotide sequence: TGTGCCAGCTCACCCCGCCCGGCTAGCGGGAATAATGAGCAGTTCTTC.

The chain joins TRBV7-8 to TRBJ1-5; maybe TRBD1 (5 bases). There are 15 residues in the CDR3. Trimming pared 3 bases from V and 1 base from J, leaving 10 bases between. Germline CDR1 and CDR2: SGHVS and FQNEAQ. This chain's CDR3 is CASSFGQGSNQPQHF. DNA for the CDR3: TGTGCCAGCAGCTTTGGGCAGGGAAGCAATCAGCCCCAGCATTTT.

Points on this clone: The sample holds other DNA sequences that translate to the same CDR3. The chain recombines TRBV15 with TRBJ1-1, with D perhaps matching TRBD1 (5 bases). Germline V lookup: CDR1 LNHNV, CDR2 YYDKDF (reference sequence). The CDR3 totals 19 residues. V shed 0 bases and J shed 0 bases, with 20 bases lying between them. The CDR3 here is CATSRDLEGRILMNTEAFF. CDR3 DNA: TGTGCCACCAGCAGAGATCTGGAGGGGCGAATCCTTATGAACACTGAAGCTTTCTTT.

CDR3 residues: CASSTRRRTGKDGYTF. The CDR3 DNA reads TGTGCCAGCAGCACGCGTCGAAGGACAGGGAAGGATGGCTACACCTTC. The V call is TRBV5-6, the J call TRBJ1-2; TRBD1 matches 8 bases. Per the germline V gene, CDR1 is SGHDT and CDR2 is YYEEEE. The CDR3 runs 16 residues. The ends lost 4 bases at V and 6 bases at J; junction bases unmatched: 14.

This chain connects TRBV13 to TRBJ2-1; 9 bases fit TRBD1. The J segment lost 8 bases and the V segment lost 1 base, leaving 9 bases of the junction unmatched. The CDR3 totals 16 residues. CDR1 PRHDT and CDR2 FYEKMQ come from the germline V gene (reference sequence). In DNA, the CDR3 is TGTGCCAGCAGCTTAGCTGGGACAGGGAGGATCGATGAGCAGTTCTTC. It is translated as CASSLAGTGRIDEQFF.

This chain connects TRBV5-1 to TRBJ2-1, with 11 bases matching TRBD2. Trimming cost V 0 bases and J 12 bases; bases outside gene matches: 8. The germline V gene encodes CDR1 SGHRS and CDR2 YFSETQ. The CDR3 length is 15 residues. As DNA, the CDR3 is TGCGCCAGCAGCTTGGATGGGACTAGCGGAAGGGGGCAGTTCTTC. This sequence encodes CASSLDGTSGRGQFF. The whole variable domain, remainder taken from reference TRBV5-1 and TRBJ2-1, is KAGVTQTPRYLIKTRGQQVTLSCSPISGHRSVSWYQQTPGQGLQFLFEYFSETQRNKGNFPGRFSGRQFSNSRSEMNVSTLELGDSALYLCASSLDGTSGRGQFFGPGTRLTVL.

This chain links TRBV30 with TRBJ1-2; TRBD1 agrees at 12 bases. V trimming: 2 bases; J trimming: 7 bases; junction bases outside the gene matches: 5. Germline CDR1 reads GTSNPN; CDR2 reads SVGIG (reference sequence). The CDR3 has 14 residues. This chain's CDR3 is CAWSWGQGAPGYTF. In DNA, the CDR3 is TGTGCCTGGAGTTGGGGACAGGGGGCCCCTGGCTACACCTTC. The full variable domain, completed using reference TRBV30 and TRBJ1-2, is SQTIHQWPATLVQPVGSPLSLECTVEGTSNPNLYWYRQAAGRGLQLLFYSVGIGQISSEVPQNLSASRPQDRQFILSSKKLLLSDSGFYLCAWSWGQGAPGYTFGSGTRLTVV.

The chain couples TRBV18 to TRBJ1-1; TRBD1 might be the D (6 bases). V lost 2 bases and J lost 0, with 13 bases in between. Germline CDR1 and CDR2: KGHSH and LQKENI. This CDR3 has 16 residues. This chain's CDR3 is CASSPETGHMNTEAFF. As DNA, the CDR3 is TGTGCCAGCTCACCAGAGACAGGCCACATGAACACTGAAGCTTTCTTT.

The rearrangement links TRBV4-1 to TRBJ1-1; D unclear. CDR1 and CDR2 from the germline V gene are MGHRA and YSYEKL. V lost 3 bases and J 1 base, leaving 15 bases between the germline ends. CDR3 length: 16 residues. The DNA of the CDR3 is TGCGCCAGCAGCCAGGCCCAGGTAGGGAGGAACACTGAAGCTTTCTTT. Translation gives CASSQAQVGRNTEAFF.

The V gene is TRBV25-1, the J gene TRBJ1-4; D possibly uses TRBD1 or TRBD2 (5 bases each). The J call is uncertain, as TRBJ2-2 better fits the DNA end. Germline CDR1 reads MGHDK; CDR2 reads SYGVNS. There are 14 residues in the CDR3. CDR3 sequence reads: CASSKSGEGRELFF. The CDR3 DNA follows: TGTGCCAGCAGCAAAAGCGGTGAGGGACGGGAGCTGTTTTTT.